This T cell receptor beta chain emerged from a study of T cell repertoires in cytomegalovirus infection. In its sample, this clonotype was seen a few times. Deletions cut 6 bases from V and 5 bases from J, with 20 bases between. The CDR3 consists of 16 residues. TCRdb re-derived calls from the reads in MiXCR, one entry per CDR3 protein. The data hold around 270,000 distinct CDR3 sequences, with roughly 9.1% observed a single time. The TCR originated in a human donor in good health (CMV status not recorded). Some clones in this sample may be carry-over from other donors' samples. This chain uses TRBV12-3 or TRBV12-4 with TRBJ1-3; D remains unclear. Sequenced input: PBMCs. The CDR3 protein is CASRSGRSQTRNTIYF. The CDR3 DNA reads TGTGCCAGCAGATCAGGCCGGTCCCAGACAAGAAACACCATATATTTT.